The 13 T cell receptor beta chains below come from one sample, sequenced in a study of shared clonotypes between healthy human individuals. Here immunoSEQ multiplex PCR was the method, and the copy in TCRdb shows in-frame clones only, minus some. The data show about 2 million clones, around 95% seen once. Sequencing used naive CD4+ T cells sorted from blood. As to subset: CD45RA+ positively selected. These TCRs come from a man in his late teens or twenties in good health.

This chain links TRBV7-2 with TRBJ2-2; no clear D gene. Germline V gene data show CDR1 as SGHTA and CDR2 as FQGNSA. The CDR3 contains 14 residues. V was shortened by 1 base and J by 7 bases, with 10 bases between the two germline ends. CDR3 amino acids: CASSLGVGVGELFF. The CDR3 bases are TGTGCCAGCAGCTTAGGTGTCGGTGTCGGGGAGCTGTTTTTT.

The chain has TRBV10-3 and TRBJ1-2; 7 bases map to TRBD1. The V segment lost 5 bases and the J segment 3 bases; nucleotides outside the gene matches: 6. The CDR3 has 14 residues. CDR1 ENHRY and CDR2 SYGVKD come from the germline V gene. CDR3 region: CAISSGQSHYGYTF. The CDR3 region has the DNA TGTGCCATCAGTTCGGGACAGTCTCACTATGGCTACACCTTC.

The chain joins TRBV27 to TRBJ2-7; D is perhaps TRBD1 (6 bases). The germline V gene encodes CDR1 MNHEY and CDR2 SMNVEV (reference sequence). The V gene lost 8 bases and the J gene lost 5 bases, with 16 bases spanning the gap. This CDR3 is built from 13 residues. CDR3 amino acids: CASGSSRGHEQYF. The CDR3 DNA reads TGTGCCAGCGGATCGTCCAGGGGCCACGAGCAGTACTTC.

The chain is built from TRBV19 and TRBJ2-2; maybe TRBD1 (6 bases). This CDR3 comprises 13 residues. The V end lost 3 bases, the J end lost 6 bases, and 8 bases lay between the germline ends. The germline gives CDR1 LNHDA, CDR2 SQIVND (reference sequence). CDR3 protein: CASSISGAGELFF. CDR3 nucleotide sequence: TGTGCCAGTAGTATCTCAGGGGCCGGGGAGCTGTTTTTT. Using reference TRBV19 and TRBJ2-2 for the parts outside the CDR3, the full variable domain is DGGITQSPKYLFRKEGQNVTLSCEQNLNHDAMYWYRQDPGQGLRLIYYSQIVNDFQKGDIAEGYSVSREKKESFPLTVTSAQKNPTAFYLCASSISGAGELFFGEGSRLTVL.

V and J are TRBV4-3 and TRBJ1-4, with TRBD1 identical over 7 bases. CDR1 and CDR2 from the germline V gene are LGHNA and YSLEER. This CDR3 is 16 amino acids long. Trimming removed 1 base from V and 7 bases from J; junction bases left unmatched: 9. The chain's CDR3 is CASSQGSPQGSEKLFF. The CDR3 nucleotides read TGCGCCAGCAGCCAAGGTTCCCCACAGGGGAGTGAAAAACTGTTTTTT.

Remarks on this clone: The same CDR3 also results from other DNA sequences found in this sample. In DNA, the CDR3 is TGCAGCGTGGCGGGACGGTTGAACACTGAAGCTTTCTTT. The encoded protein is CSVAGRLNTEAFF. The chain recombines TRBV29-1 with TRBJ1-1, with D possibly being TRBD1 (5 bases). The CDR3 is 13 amino acids. The V and J ends lost 6 bases and 0 bases respectively, with 11 bases between them. Germline V lookup: CDR1 SQVTM, CDR2 ANQGSEA. Complete variable domain (other parts from reference TRBV29-1 and TRBJ1-1): SAVISQKPSRDICQRGTSLTIQCQVDSQVTMMFWYRQQPGQSLTLIATANQGSEATYESGFVIDKFPISRPNLTFSTLTVSNMSPEDSSIYLCSVAGRLNTEAFFGQGTRLTVV.

In the case of this clone: Other DNA sequences in the sample encode the same CDR3. The rearrangement joins TRBV7-2 to TRBJ2-7, with D perhaps being TRBD1 or TRBD2 (5 bases each). Per germline, CDR1 SGHTA and CDR2 FQGNSA. V lost 0 bases, J lost 2 bases, and 8 bases lay in between. CDR3 size: 14 residues. CDR3 sequence reads: CASSLAGTAYEQYF. DNA for the CDR3: TGTGCCAGCAGCTTAGCCGGGACGGCCTACGAGCAGTACTTC.

This chain uses TRBV7-2 with TRBJ1-2, with D unclear. CDR3 length: 13 amino acids. Germline CDR1 SGHTA, CDR2 FQGNSA. Trimming took off 1 base at V and 4 bases at J, with 7 bases between the two ends. The CDR3 DNA reads TGTGCCAGCAGCTTAGTTGGGGTCTATGGCTACACCTTC. Its translation: CASSLVGVYGYTF.

In its sample, this clone was seen once. This chain connects TRBV6-1 to TRBJ1-2, with D possibly being TRBD1 (6 bases). The CDR3 runs to 13 residues. Per the germline V gene, CDR1 is MNHNS and CDR2 is SASEGT. V lost 8 bases and J lost 6, with 16 bases in between. CDR3 loop: CASSPGHPDGYTF. DNA for the CDR3: TGTGCCAGCTCTCCGGGACACCCTGATGGCTACACCTTC.

V and J are TRBV5-5 and TRBJ2-7; 8 nucleotides align to TRBD2. V gave up 1 base and J gave up 2 bases; unmatched junction bases: 5. The germline V gene has CDR1 SGHKS and CDR2 YYEKEE (reference sequence). The CDR3 is made up of 15 amino acids. CDR3 DNA sequence: TGTGCCAGCAGCTTGAGCAGCGGGAGTCCCTACGAGCAGTACTTC. Its protein is CASSLSSGSPYEQYF.

This chain connects TRBV6-5 to TRBJ1-2; D gene unclear. Germline CDR1 reads MNHEY; CDR2 reads SVGAGI. The CDR3 has 14 residues. V was shortened by 2 bases and J by 0 bases, with 7 bases between the two germline ends. For the CDR3, the DNA is TGTGCCAGCAGTTACGGGGAGGCTAACTATGGCTACACCTTC. This encodes CASSYGEANYGYTF.

V is TRBV11-2 and J is TRBJ2-6, with no clear D. The length of the CDR3 is 18 residues. Deletions cut 5 bases from V and 2 bases from J, with 19 bases between. Germline CDR1 SGHAT, CDR2 FQNNGV. This CDR3 reads CASSARLKLFTGANVLTF. The DNA for the CDR3 is TGTGCCAGCAGCGCCAGACTCAAACTTTTTACTGGGGCCAACGTCCTGACTTTC.

A word on this clone: Other DNA sequences in this sample translate to the same CDR3. This chain joins TRBV6-5 and TRBJ1-5; D perhaps matches TRBD1 (5 bases). Trimming removed 6 bases from V and 2 bases from J, with 8 bases in between. CDR1 and CDR2 (germline): MNHEY, SVGAGI. This CDR3 comprises 13 residues. The CDR3 protein is CASRAGGNQPQHF. CDR3 DNA sequence: TGTGCCAGCAGAGCGGGGGGCAATCAGCCCCAGCATTTT.